These 18 T cell receptor beta chains were sequenced from one sample in a study of T cells in women clearing cervical HPV infection (dated by TCRdb to about 2018). Receptor libraries were prepared by the immunoSEQ multiplex PCR assay. TCRdb re-hosts the immuneACCESS table, in-frame sequences only. Its copies lack some clones; in the studies checked, an unresolved V gene accounts for under half of them, and the cause for the rest is not known. The sample table includes 20,000 to 25,000 clones. Approximately 6% of the sample is taken by the ten largest. The specimen sequenced was blood buffy coat. The receptor set was obtained from a woman between 18 and 70 years old with a cervical HPV16 infection that either progressed to CIN3+ or cleared (not recorded which).

Details on this clone: Read data end 3 residues before the CDR3 end; the end is taken from the germline J gene. V usage is TRBV6-2 or TRBV6-3 and J usage is TRBJ1-2; maybe TRBD1 (6 bases). CDR3 length: 15 amino acids. Germline V CDR1 and CDR2: MNHEY, SVGEGT. The CDR3 DNA, read in part, is TGTGCCAGCAGTTACGGCGGGAGTAGGACAGATACC. Amino acids: CASSYGGSRTDT. From start to end, the CDR3 is CASSYGGSRTDTYTF.

As concerns this clone: Coverage ceases 3 residues before the CDR3 finishes, and the germline J gene fills in the end. The chain links TRBV6-2 or TRBV6-3 to TRBJ2-1, with D unresolved. V shed 0 bases and J shed 3 bases, with 6 bases lying between them. From germline, CDR1 is MNHEY and CDR2 SVGEGT. The CDR3 consists of 14 residues. The CDR3 here is CASSYSRHYNEQFF. CDR3 DNA (partial): TGTGCCAGCAGTTACTCGAGGCACTACAATGAG.

A note on this clone: The read halts 3 residues ahead of the CDR3 end, with the missing end drawn from the germline J gene. This CDR3 is also generated by other DNA sequences in the sample. This chain uses TRBV18 with TRBJ2-1; perhaps TRBD2 as D (5 bases). The CDR3 is 20 residues long. Germline V gene sequence: CDR1 KGHSH, CDR2 LQKENI. Trimming stripped 3 bases from V and 0 bases from J, with 24 bases between. The sequenced part of the CDR3 DNA is TGTGCCAGCTCACCCCCCCGAACACCACCGAGCGGAAGCTCCTACAATGAG. Translating gives CASSPPRTPPSGSSYNE. The whole CDR3 protein reads CASSPPRTPPSGSSYNEQFF.

About this clone: The CDR3 end falls 3 residues outside the read, so it is completed with the germline J gene. The chain couples TRBV2 to TRBJ2-2, with D possibly TRBD2 on 5 matching bases. The CDR3 contains 15 residues. V was clipped by 11 bases and J by 0 bases, with 16 bases between them. Germline CDR1 is SNHLY and CDR2 is FYNNEI. This CDR3 reads CAHKGSDANTGELFF. Partial CDR3 DNA: TGTGCCCACAAAGGTAGCGACGCGAACACCGGGGAG.

Details on this clone: The sequence runs out 3 residues before the end of the CDR3; the remainder is reconstructed from the germline J gene. J is TRBJ1-1 and V is TRBV30; tentative D call: TRBD1 (6 bases). Germline V gene data show CDR1 as GTSNPN and CDR2 as SVGIG (reference sequence). The CDR3 length is 14 residues. The V end was cut by 2 bases, the J end by 6 bases, with 16 bases between. The covered CDR3 bases are TGTGCCTGGAGTCTGGACAGCCTTGGTGCTGAA. Protein: CAWSLDSLGAE. The full CDR3 sequence reads CAWSLDSLGAEAFF.

A note on this clone: The read ends 3 residues shy of where the CDR3 ends; the end is completed using the germline J gene. This chain uses TRBV9 with TRBJ2-3; D gene ambiguous. Between the trimmed V and J ends, which lost 4 bases and 0 bases, there was a span of 12 bases. The CDR3 covers 15 residues. Germline CDR1 is SGDLS and CDR2 is YYNGEE. The sequenced CDR3 bases are TGTGCCAGCAGCAGATTCTTTACTAGCACAGATACG. Translation gives CASSRFFTSTDT. The complete CDR3 protein is CASSRFFTSTDTQYF. The whole variable domain, filled in from reference TRBV9 and TRBJ2-3, reads DSGVTQTPKHLITATGQRVTLRCSPRSGDLSVYWYQQSLDQGLQFLIQYYNGEERAKGNILERFSAQQFPDLHSELNLSSLELGDSALYFCASSRFFTSTDTQYFGPGTRLTVL.

Of note for this clone: The read terminates 3 residues ahead of where the CDR3 ends, so the germline J gene completes it. The chain uses TRBV24-1 and TRBJ2-5, with D perhaps TRBD1 (6 bases). V dropped 6 bases and J dropped 5 bases, with 24 bases sitting between them. Germline-derived CDR1 and CDR2 are KGHDR and SFDVKD. The CDR3 contains 17 residues. The sequenced CDR3 bases are TGTGCCACCAGTCCCTCGATGACAGGATCGCCCCGGGAGACC. Amino acids: CATSPSMTGSPRET. The whole CDR3 is CATSPSMTGSPRETQYF.

Worth noting for this clone: The read gets to within 3 residues of the CDR3 end, and the germline J gene fills in the rest. The chain uses TRBV29-1 and TRBJ2-7; 8 bases fit TRBD2. The J segment lost 0 bases and the V segment lost 4 bases, leaving 5 bases of the junction unmatched. CDR3 length: 14 residues. The germline gives CDR1 SQVTM, CDR2 ANQGSEA. The CDR3 loop is CSVGIAGSSYEQYF. The CDR3 bases that were read are TGCAGCGTTGGCATAGCGGGATCCTCCTACGAG.

As regards this clone: The sequenced fragment ends 3 residues before the CDR3 boundary, so the rest is inferred from the germline J gene. The rearrangement links TRBV20-1 to TRBJ2-1; 8 bases map to TRBD2. Losses at the gene ends were 7 bases for V and 7 bases for J; bases not matched to a gene: 15. This CDR3 region has 15 residues. Germline CDR1 DFQATT, CDR2 SNEGSKA (reference sequence). CDR3 bases read: TGCAGTGTCCAGGCCCCGGGACTAGATGTGAATGAG. It translates to CSVQAPGLDVNE. The full CDR3 sequence reads CSVQAPGLDVNEQFF.

As regards this clone: The read finishes 3 residues shy of the CDR3 end, and the germline J gene is used to complete it. The chain carries TRBV27 and TRBJ2-5; 11 bases map to TRBD1. Germline CDR1 reads MNHEY; CDR2 reads SMNVEV (reference sequence). Trimming at V came to 3 bases and at J to 5 bases, leaving 5 bases not matched to a gene. The CDR3 is 15 amino acids. CDR3: CASSLDRGRLETQYF. The sequenced part of the CDR3 DNA is TGTGCCAGCAGTTTGGACAGGGGGCGGTTGGAGACC.

Details on this clone: The read comes to an end 3 residues before the CDR3 does, leaving the germline J gene to fill in the end. The gene calls are TRBV6-2 or TRBV6-3 and TRBJ2-7; 7 nucleotides line up with TRBD2. V lost 5 bases to trimming and J lost 1 base; unmatched junction nucleotides: 5. CDR1 MNHEY and CDR2 SVGEGT come from the germline V gene. CDR3 length: 14 amino acids. The CDR3: CASSRDYPSYEQYF. CDR3 DNA (partial): TGTGCCAGCAGTCGGGACTATCCATCCTACGAG.

Its frequency marks this clone as medium-sized. The read stops 3 residues short of the end of the CDR3; the missing end is completed from the germline J gene. The chain combines TRBV4-2 with TRBJ1-1; 9 bases match TRBD1. This CDR3 is built from 18 residues. Trimming at V came to 3 bases and at J to 1 base, leaving 12 bases not matched to a gene. CDR1 and CDR2 (germline): LGHNA, YNFKEQ. The part of the CDR3 DNA that was read is TGTGCCAGCAGCCAGTCTACCGGGACAGGGAATCGGAACACTGAA. Its protein product is CASSQSTGTGNRNTE. The entire CDR3 is CASSQSTGTGNRNTEAFF.

This clone ranks as medium-sized (0.01 to 0.1%) in terms of frequency. The read finishes 3 residues shy of the CDR3 end, and the germline J gene is used to complete it. V is TRBV5-6 and J is TRBJ2-7, with D tentatively TRBD1 (6 bases). Per germline, CDR1 SGHDT and CDR2 YYEEEE. The CDR3 is made up of 12 amino acids. The V end lost 3 bases, the J end lost 6 bases, and 10 bases lay between the germline ends. CDR3 loop: CASSYRAAEQYF. The CDR3 DNA, read in part, is TGTGCCAGCAGCTACAGGGCGGCCGAG.

As to this clone: The CDR3 is cut off 3 residues early in the read; its end comes from the germline J gene. The chain recombines TRBV28 with TRBJ1-1; 9 positions match TRBD1. The CDR3 runs to 15 residues. Germline assignment: CDR1 MDHEN and CDR2 SYDVKM. After removal of 3 bases from V and 6 bases from J, the junction contained 8 bases not matched to a gene. This CDR3 is CASSFIRGQGAEAFF. The CDR3 bases that were read are TGTGCCAGCAGTTTCATTAGGGGACAGGGAGCTGAA.

This CDR3 is CASSLTGGHTEAFF. Partial CDR3 DNA: TGCGCCAGCAGCTTGACGGGGGGACACACTGAA. The chain uses TRBV5-1 and TRBJ1-1; TRBD1 might be the D (5 bases). The read ends 3 residues early relative to the CDR3; the germline J gene fills the gap. The V gene's germline CDR1 is SGHRS and CDR2 YFSETQ. The ends were cut back, 1 base at V and 3 bases at J, with 10 bases in the middle. This CDR3 has 14 residues.

CDR3 residues: CASSSRRTGYTDTQYF. The CDR3 DNA, read in part, is TGTGCCAGCTCCTCGCGGCGGACAGGGTACACAGATACG. This chain joins TRBV18 and TRBJ2-3; TRBD1 matches at 8 bases. From the germline J gene comes the end of the CDR3, since the read stops 3 residues before it. Per the germline V gene, CDR1 is KGHSH and CDR2 is LQKENI. Germline trimming cut 6 bases from V and 2 bases from J; bases unmatched to any gene: 10. The CDR3 contains 16 residues.

Regarding this clone: The CDR3 is cut off 3 residues early in the read; its end comes from the germline J gene. The V call is TRBV4-1, the J call TRBJ2-7; unclear D gene. The CDR3 extends over 15 amino acids. Looked up from germline, CDR1 is MGHRA and CDR2 is YSYEKL. V was trimmed by 0 bases and J by 3 bases, leaving 12 bases between them. The sequenced CDR3 bases are TGCGCCAGCAGCCAAGATCACAGTTCAATCTACGAG. As protein: CASSQDHSSIYE. The CDR3 in full is CASSQDHSSIYEQYF.

Of note for this clone: The read stops 3 residues short of the end of the CDR3; the missing end is completed from the germline J gene. The rearrangement uses TRBV12-3 or TRBV12-4 and TRBJ2-7; possible D gene TRBD2, 7 bases. This CDR3 is built from 15 residues. The V end lost 6 bases, the J end lost 3 bases, and 18 bases lay between the germline ends. The CDR3 DNA, read in part, is TGTGCCAGCAGAGCGCAGAAGGGGGGGAACTACGAG. This encodes CASRAQKGGNYE. The CDR3, in full, reads CASRAQKGGNYEQYF.